These 21 T cell receptor beta chains originate from one sample sequenced in a study of T cell clusters in autoimmune cytopenias. Approximately 36,000 genome equivalents of blood DNA were amplified for TRB. TRB was amplified by touch-down multiplex PCR, primer pools A and B combined. TCRdb reprocessed the multiplex PCR reads, keeping one entry per CDR3 protein, no DNA. The sample includes some 5,700 distinct CDR3 sequences. Separately, the same data were catalogued under a study of T cell repertoires in aging, cancer and after chemotherapy.

Sequencing was carried out using peripheral blood. The receptor source for this set is a human donor in good health.

This clonotype is medium-sized by frequency. This chain uses TRBV29-1 with TRBJ1-4; absent DNA, TCRdb's TRBD1 call cannot be checked. Germline assignment: CDR1 SQVTM and CDR2 ANQGSEA. This CDR3 region has 15 residues. The CDR3: CSVENVGTGGEKLFF.

V gene TRBV20-1 combines with J gene TRBJ2-2. Germline loops: CDR1 DFQATT, CDR2 SNEGSKA (reference sequence). The CDR3 extends over 15 amino acids. The CDR3 reads CSVPKLGSNTGELFF.

This clonotype registers medium-sized (0.01 to 0.1%) by frequency. This sequence joins TRBV30 and TRBJ1-4; the D call from TCRdb, TRBD1, cannot be confirmed without DNA. The V gene's germline CDR1 is GTSNPN and CDR2 SVGIG (reference sequence). There are 15 residues in the CDR3. CDR3 protein: CAWTDRLTTNEKLFF.

The rearrangement links TRBV7-9 to TRBJ1-1; TCRdb gives TRBD1 as the D gene, but with no DNA this cannot be confirmed. This CDR3 contains 14 residues. Germline V lookup: CDR1 SEHNR, CDR2 FQNEAQ (reference sequence). CDR3 residues: CASSTDRGGTEAFF.

V usage is TRBV24-1 and J usage is TRBJ2-1; without DNA, the TCRdb call of TRBD1 cannot be checked. The germline CDR1 and CDR2 sequences are KGHDR and SFDVKD. The CDR3 runs to 16 residues. CDR3 protein: CATSDGSGWGFDEQFF.

The V gene is TRBV4-3, the J gene TRBJ2-5; there is no DNA to check the TCRdb D call of TRBD1. The CDR3 is 15 amino acids. The germline gives CDR1 LGHNA, CDR2 YSLEER. CDR3 protein: CASSQVAQPRGTQYF.

According to its frequency, this clonotype is medium-sized (0.01 to 0.1%). This chain links TRBV27 with TRBJ2-1; TCRdb proposes TRBD2, but this gene call is untestable without DNA. Germline values: CDR1 MNHEY, CDR2 SMNVEV (reference sequence). CDR3 length: 15 amino acids. CDR3 amino acids: CASNGGTSGDNEQFF.

V usage is TRBV5-4 and J usage is TRBJ2-2; no DNA is available, so the TRBD2 call from TCRdb remains unchecked. The length of the CDR3 is 15 residues. Germline V gene data show CDR1 as SGHNT and CDR2 as YYREEE (reference sequence). Here the CDR3 reads CASSTGGWIPGELFF.

Its frequency marks this clonotype as medium-sized. The genes are TRBV5-4 and TRBJ1-4. Germline CDR1 reads SGHNT; CDR2 reads YYREEE (reference sequence). CDR3 length: 15 amino acids. CDR3 sequence reads: CASSQAGRRNEKLFF.

V is TRBV6-2 or TRBV6-3 and J is TRBJ2-1; TCRdb lists TRBD2, though no DNA is available to test this call. The CDR3 length is 15 residues. Looked up from germline, CDR1 is MNHEY and CDR2 is SVGEGT. CDR3 amino acids: CASSYLAGGHNEQFF.

This chain links TRBV20-1 with TRBJ2-3. The CDR3 is 16 residues long. From germline, CDR1 is DFQATT and CDR2 SNEGSKA (reference sequence). The CDR3 is CSARANTGIGADTQYF.

CDR3: CASSLRGRAFF. V gene TRBV27 combines with J gene TRBJ1-1; lacking DNA, the TRBD1 call made by TCRdb goes unchecked. CDR3 size: 11 residues. The germline V gene has CDR1 MNHEY and CDR2 SMNVEV (reference sequence).

This chain connects TRBV20-1 to TRBJ1-2. Germline lookup yields CDR1 DFQATT and CDR2 SNEGSKA (reference sequence). This CDR3 has 11 amino acids. The CDR3 region is CSARDEYGYTF.

This chain links TRBV5-1 with TRBJ1-1; TCRdb's assignment of TRBD1 cannot be checked, as there is no DNA. The germline CDR1 and CDR2 sequences are SGHRS and YFSETQ. The CDR3 is made up of 16 amino acids. The CDR3 loop reads CASSLEAGTAFRGAFF.

This chain uses TRBV12-3 or TRBV12-4 with TRBJ2-1. The CDR3 consists of 11 residues. The CDR3 is CASSGGTEQFF.

By frequency, this clonotype is medium-sized. The chain carries TRBV29-1 and TRBJ1-2; TCRdb selects TRBD1, and the lack of DNA leaves this call unchecked. The germline gives CDR1 SQVTM, CDR2 ANQGSEA. CDR3 length: 11 residues. CDR3 protein: CSVEEGEGYTF. Full variable domain (remainder filled in from reference TRBV29-1 and TRBJ1-2): SAVISQKPSRDICQRGTSLTIQCQVDSQVTMMFWYRQQPGQSLTLIATANQGSEATYESGFVIDKFPISRPNLTFSTLTVSNMSPEDSSIYLCSVEEGEGYTFGSGTRLTVV.

Considering frequency, this clonotype is medium-sized. The V and J genes are TRBV6-4 and TRBJ1-5; TCRdb designates TRBD1, a call that cannot be tested without DNA. The CDR3 is 13 residues long. Germline V CDR1 and CDR2: MRHNA, SNTAGT. This CDR3 is CASSEGATQPQHF.

The chain combines TRBV6-2 or TRBV6-3 with TRBJ1-3; there is no DNA to check the TCRdb D call of TRBD1. Germline values: CDR1 MNHEY, CDR2 SVGEGT. This CDR3 is 16 amino acids long. The CDR3 loop reads CASSPTGGGSGNTIYF.

The chain's CDR3 is CASGETGGGITEAFF. The V call is TRBV6-6, the J call TRBJ1-1; TCRdb proposes TRBD1, but this gene call is untestable without DNA. The CDR3 spans 15 residues. The germline V gene has CDR1 MNHNY and CDR2 SVGAGI (reference sequence).

The genes are TRBV5-1 and TRBJ1-2; TCRdb selects TRBD1, and the lack of DNA leaves this call unchecked. From germline, CDR1 is SGHRS and CDR2 YFSETQ. This CDR3 region has 14 residues. CDR3 sequence: CASSLGQSDYGYTF.

The gene calls are TRBV19 and TRBJ1-1; lacking DNA, the TRBD1 call made by TCRdb goes unchecked. This CDR3 spans 16 amino acids. Germline assignment: CDR1 LNHDA and CDR2 SQIVND (reference sequence). The CDR3 is CASSMIGRGMNTEAFF.